This T cell receptor (beta chain) was observed in a study of T cell responses to AZD1222 COVID-19 vaccine. Notes on the study in general: At study baseline, merely five or six AZD1222 recipients were seropositive.

For this clone: The antigen is unknown.

Repertoires were generated with immunoSEQ multiplex PCR, while TCRdb's copy carries only in-frame clones and drops some. This sample yields about 120,000 clones, of which approximately 91% are seen a single time; 2.4% belongs to the top ten. This sample comprised peripheral blood, obtained on day 0 of AZD1222 vaccination. The clonotype was recovered from an adult in good health.

CDR3 in amino acids: CSVAGTVNYEQYF. The CDR3 DNA follows: TGCAGCGTCGCGGGGACCGTTAACTACGAGCAGTACTTC. The rearrangement joins TRBV29-1 to TRBJ2-7; D may be TRBD2 (6 bases). V was trimmed by 6 bases and J by 3 bases, leaving 15 bases between them. The CDR3 has 13 amino acids. Germline CDR1 and CDR2: SQVTM and ANQGSEA.